The 26 T cell receptor beta chains below were found in one sample sequenced in a study of cytomegalovirus exposure and HLA in healthy donors. 13 Jbeta primers and 60 Vbeta primers were used for the PCR. Here immunoSEQ multiplex PCR was the method, and the copy in TCRdb shows in-frame clones only, minus some. The sample table includes about 51,000 clones. The sample consisted of PBMCs. Receptors were obtained from a man between 40 and 49 years old in good health and CMV-seropositive.

The rearrangement links TRBV30 to TRBJ1-5; perhaps TRBD1 as D (5 bases). Trimming removed 3 bases from V and 7 bases from J, with 10 bases in between. From germline, CDR1 is GTSNPN and CDR2 SVGIG (reference sequence). CDR3 length: 12 amino acids. The CDR3 coding sequence is TGTGCCTGGAGATCGGGGGAACAGCCCCAGCATTTT. It is translated as CAWRSGEQPQHF.

V gene TRBV4-1 combines with J gene TRBJ1-1; maybe TRBD1 (6 bases). Germline V gives CDR1 MGHRA, CDR2 YSYEKL. Trimming left V 3 bases short and J 9 bases short, with 11 bases between. The CDR3 spans 12 residues. The CDR3 sequence is CASSHGQPQAFF. The CDR3 DNA reads TGCGCCAGCAGCCACGGACAGCCACAAGCTTTCTTT.

J is TRBJ2-3 and V is TRBV7-3; D is possibly TRBD2 (5 bases). CDR1 is SGHTA and CDR2 is FQGTGA in the germline V gene. V was shortened by 5 bases and J by 0 bases, with 12 bases between the two germline ends. The CDR3 sequence is 15 residues long. The CDR3 DNA reads TGTGCCAGCAGCGAGTTAGCGTCTAGCACAGATACGCAGTATTTT. As protein: CASSELASSTDTQYF.

The chain couples TRBV28 to TRBJ2-5; 9 bases align to TRBD1. CDR1 and CDR2 from the germline V gene are MDHEN and SYDVKM. Trimming took 5 bases from V and 5 from J; bases not matched to a gene: 6. CDR3 length equals 14 residues. Here the CDR3 DNA reads TGTGCCAGCAGTCAGGACAGGGGCTGGGAGACCCAGTACTTC. Protein sequence: CASSQDRGWETQYF.

The CDR3 is CASSPGGTNEKLFF. The CDR3 nucleotides are TGTGCCAGTAGTCCGGGGGGGACTAATGAAAAACTGTTTTTT. This chain connects TRBV19 to TRBJ1-4; D may be TRBD1 (5 bases). Germline lookup yields CDR1 LNHDA and CDR2 SQIVND (reference sequence). V was pared by 5 bases and J by 2 bases, with 9 bases between. The CDR3 has 14 residues.

The chain employs TRBV6-4 and TRBJ2-5; 12 bases match TRBD2. The CDR3 runs 15 residues. Per the germline V gene, CDR1 is MRHNA and CDR2 is SNTAGT. The ends lost 6 bases at V and 2 bases at J; junction bases unmatched: 4. The CDR3 sequence: CASSVTSGGQETQYF. In DNA form, the CDR3 reads TGTGCCAGCAGCGTGACTAGCGGGGGTCAAGAGACCCAGTACTTC.

This chain links TRBV5-4 with TRBJ2-1; possible D gene TRBD2, 6 bases. The germline V gene encodes CDR1 SGHNT and CDR2 YYREEE (reference sequence). The CDR3 consists of 15 residues. Trimming removed 4 bases at V and 2 bases at J, with 13 bases between. The CDR3 DNA follows: TGTGCCAGCAGCGCGGCTAGCGAGCCCTACAATGAGCAGTTCTTC. Amino acid sequence: CASSAASEPYNEQFF.

The chain combines TRBV9 with TRBJ2-7; 8 nucleotides line up with TRBD2. V lost 3 bases to trimming and J lost 6 bases; unmatched junction nucleotides: 11. This CDR3 is 15 amino acids long. CDR1 is SGDLS, CDR2 YYNGEE, per germline. In DNA form, the CDR3 reads TGTGCCAGCAGCGAGGACCCGGGTGCGGGGGGCGAGCAGTACTTC. This translates into CASSEDPGAGGEQYF.

This rearrangement joins TRBV30 to TRBJ1-4; 11 bases are a match to TRBD1. Germline V CDR1 and CDR2: GTSNPN, SVGIG (reference sequence). This CDR3 spans 13 amino acids. The J segment lost 7 bases and the V segment lost 5 bases, leaving 3 bases of the junction unmatched. CDR3 DNA sequence: TGTGCCTGGGCCGGGACAGGGGGTGAAAAACTGTTTTTT. Its protein product is CAWAGTGGEKLFF.

The rearrangement joins TRBV18 to TRBJ1-4; possible D gene TRBD1, 5 bases. The CDR3 sequence is 14 residues long. The V end lost 8 bases, the J end lost 10 bases, and 20 bases lay between the germline ends. CDR1 is KGHSH and CDR2 is LQKENI in the germline V gene. CDR3 coding DNA: TGTGCCAGCACTGGATTGGGGCAGGTGGCAAAACTGTTTTTT. Its translation is CASTGLGQVAKLFF.

This chain links TRBV28 with TRBJ2-4; D possibly corresponds to TRBD1 (6 bases). The CDR3 extends over 16 amino acids. Germline V lookup: CDR1 MDHEN, CDR2 SYDVKM. The V end was cut by 5 bases, the J end by 8 bases, with 22 bases between. CDR3 protein: CASSPTDRNEMYIQYF. CDR3 nucleotide sequence: TGTGCCAGCAGTCCGACGGACAGAAACGAAATGTACATTCAGTACTTC.

The chain uses TRBV14 and TRBJ2-7, with D perhaps matching TRBD2 (5 bases). Between the trimmed V and J ends, which lost 3 bases and 7 bases, there was a span of 7 bases. The CDR3 runs 11 residues. Germline V gene lookup returns CDR1 SGHDN and CDR2 FVKESK. Written as DNA, the CDR3 is TGTGCCAGCAGCCACCGGGGAGAGCAGTACTTC. It is translated as CASSHRGEQYF.

In nucleotides, the CDR3 is TGTGCCAGCAGCTTAGGCGCCTATGGCTACACCTTC. Amino acid sequence: CASSLGAYGYTF. The chain links TRBV11-1 to TRBJ1-2, with D hard to call. CDR1 and CDR2 from the germline V gene are SGHAT and FQDESV (reference sequence). The CDR3 loop spans 12 amino acids. Trimming removed 1 base at V and 4 bases at J, with 4 bases between.

J is TRBJ2-4 and V is TRBV28, with 10 bases identical to TRBD2. Germline-derived CDR1 and CDR2 are MDHEN and SYDVKM. The CDR3 is 15 amino acids. The trim removed 7 bases at V and 3 bases at J, leaving 6 bases unmatched. CDR3 in amino acids: CASKAGGEVKNIQYF. For the CDR3, the DNA is TGTGCCAGCAAAGCGGGAGGGGAGGTCAAAAACATTCAGTACTTC.

Remarks on this clone: One junction end disagrees with the germline gene, perhaps due to a read error. V usage is TRBV5-6 and J usage is TRBJ1-1, with unresolved D. Germline V gene sequence: CDR1 SGHDT, CDR2 YYEEEE. CDR3 length equals 11 residues. CDR3 nucleotides: TGTGCCAGCAGTTTCAACAATGAAGCTTTCTTT. As protein: CASSFNNEAFF.

V usage is TRBV9 and J usage is TRBJ2-7, with TRBD1 matching over 7 bases. The germline CDR1 and CDR2 sequences are SGDLS and YYNGEE. Trimming cost V 3 bases and J 2 bases; bases outside gene matches: 20. The CDR3 sequence is 19 residues long. The CDR3 DNA sequence: TGTGCCAGCAGCGGCCCCTCCCTCCGGATCGACAGGGAGACCTACGAGCAGTACTTC. The encoded protein is CASSGPSLRIDRETYEQYF.

The rearrangement uses TRBV5-4 and TRBJ2-7; D not certain. CDR3 length: 13 residues. V was clipped by 0 bases and J by 0 bases, with 4 bases between them. CDR1 is SGHNT, CDR2 YYREEE, per germline (reference sequence). DNA of the CDR3: TGTGCCAGCAGCTTGGACGGCTCCTACGAGCAGTACTTC. Translation gives CASSLDGSYEQYF.

This chain uses TRBV20-1 with TRBJ2-3; D gene uncertain. Germline V gene sequence: CDR1 DFQATT, CDR2 SNEGSKA (reference sequence). Trimming removed 3 bases from V and 5 bases from J, with 6 bases in between. The CDR3 consists of 11 residues. CDR3 bases: TGCAGTGCTAGTCACGGAGATACGCAGTATTTT. Translating gives CSASHGDTQYF.

The chain employs TRBV19 and TRBJ2-5, with 9 bases fitting TRBD1. The J call may not be correct, given that the DNA end is closer to TRBJ2-7. The CDR3 totals 12 residues. The germline CDR1 and CDR2 sequences are LNHDA and SQIVND (reference sequence). The CDR3 protein is CASRDRGYEQYF. Here the CDR3 DNA reads TGTGCCAGTAGGGACAGGGGTTACGAGCAGTACTTC.

V gene TRBV28 combines with J gene TRBJ1-3, with a possible D match to TRBD1 (6 bases). With 8 bases removed from V and 5 bases from J, the gap between germline ends came to 13 bases. Germline V gene lookup returns CDR1 MDHEN and CDR2 SYDVKM. The CDR3 is 13 amino acids. DNA of the CDR3: TGTGCCAGCTCCGGGACACCCAGAAACACCATATATTTT. Translated: CASSGTPRNTIYF.

The chain employs TRBV11-2 and TRBJ2-5; the match to TRBD2 covers 11 bases. CDR3 length: 14 amino acids. Trimming removed 5 bases from V and 5 bases from J; junction bases left unmatched: 4. Germline V gene lookup returns CDR1 SGHAT and CDR2 FQNNGV. CDR3 sequence: CASSGLAGGETQYF. DNA of the CDR3: TGTGCCAGCAGCGGGCTAGCGGGAGGCGAGACCCAGTACTTC.

The chain joins TRBV28 to TRBJ1-2; 9 nucleotides match TRBD1. CDR1 MDHEN and CDR2 SYDVKM come from the germline V gene. With 8 bases clipped from V and 3 bases from J, the junction kept 16 bases outside the gene matches. The CDR3 covers 17 residues. This CDR3 reads CASGFSIRTGVDYGYTF. CDR3 sequence (DNA): TGTGCCAGCGGGTTTTCAATCCGGACAGGGGTCGACTATGGCTACACCTTC.

The chain couples TRBV29-1 to TRBJ1-5; tentatively, D is TRBD1 (6 bases). The CDR3 runs 12 residues. Germline CDR1 and CDR2: SQVTM and ANQGSEA. The V and J ends lost 4 bases and 4 bases respectively, with 8 bases between them. Here the CDR3 reads CSVGQVNQPQHF. As DNA, the CDR3 is TGCAGCGTTGGACAGGTTAATCAGCCCCAGCATTTT.

The chain carries TRBV5-6 and TRBJ2-3; perhaps TRBD2 as D (6 bases). The germline V gene encodes CDR1 SGHDT and CDR2 YYEEEE. CDR3 length equals 11 residues. V gave up 0 bases and J gave up 14 bases, with 10 bases separating them. DNA of the CDR3: TGTGCCAGCAGCTTGGGGCTAGCGTTGTATTTT. As protein: CASSLGLALYF.

The chain joins TRBV28 to TRBJ2-7, with 13 bases lining up with TRBD2. V lost 3 bases to trimming and J lost 2 bases; unmatched junction nucleotides: 13. The CDR3 totals 19 residues. Germline V gene sequence: CDR1 MDHEN, CDR2 SYDVKM. The CDR3 coding sequence is TGTGCCAGCAGTTTTTATTGGGAGACTAGCGGGAGGCTCGCCTACGAGCAGTACTTC. Its protein product is CASSFYWETSGRLAYEQYF.

The J gene is TRBJ2-5, the V gene TRBV5-1; 13 nucleotides agree with TRBD2. The CDR3 extends over 15 amino acids. The junction had 1 base not matched to a gene; V was cut back by 4 bases and J by 1 base. Germline V gives CDR1 SGHRS, CDR2 YFSETQ. The CDR3: CASSRTSGGQETQYF. The CDR3 coding sequence is TGCGCCAGCAGCAGGACTAGCGGGGGCCAAGAGACCCAGTACTTC.